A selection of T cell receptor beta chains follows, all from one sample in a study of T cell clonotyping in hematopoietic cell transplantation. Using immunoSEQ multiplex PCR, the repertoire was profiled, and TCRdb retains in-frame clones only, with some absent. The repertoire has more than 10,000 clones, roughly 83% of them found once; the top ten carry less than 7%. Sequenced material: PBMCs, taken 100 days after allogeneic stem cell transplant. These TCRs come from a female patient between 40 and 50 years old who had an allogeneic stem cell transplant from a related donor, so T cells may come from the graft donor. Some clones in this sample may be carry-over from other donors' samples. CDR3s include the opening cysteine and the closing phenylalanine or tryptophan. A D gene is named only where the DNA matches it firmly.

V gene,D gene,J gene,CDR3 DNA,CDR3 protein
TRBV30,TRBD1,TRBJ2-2,TGTGCCTGGAGTCAAACCCTCAGGGGGCGCGGTTCCGGGGAGCTGTTTTTT,CAWSQTLRGRGSGELFF
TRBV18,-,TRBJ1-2,TGTGCCAGCTCACCCGCGTTTGCAGGGGCTGGCTACACCTTC,CASSPAFAGAGYTF
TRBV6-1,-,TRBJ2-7,TGTGCCAGTAGTTCGGATGATGGGAACTACGAGCAGTACTTC,CASSSDDGNYEQYF
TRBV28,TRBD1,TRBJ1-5,TGTGCCAGCATGCCCAACAGGGGGCCGGGTCAGCCCCAGCATTTT,CASMPNRGPGQPQHF
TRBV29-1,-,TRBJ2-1,TGCAGCGCCCAGCTAAACAATGAGCAGTTCTTC,CSAQLNNEQFF
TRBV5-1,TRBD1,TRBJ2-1,TGCGCCAGCAGCTTGGCCGTCGGACAGGCCCATGAGCAGTTCTTC,CASSLAVGQAHEQFF
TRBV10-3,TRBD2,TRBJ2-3,TGTGCCACTTTAGCGGGGGCCACAGATACGCAGTATTTT,CATLAGATDTQYF
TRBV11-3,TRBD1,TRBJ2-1,TGTGCCAGCAGCCCTAGACAGGGGGCGCATAGTGAGCAGTTCTTC,CASSPRQGAHSEQFF
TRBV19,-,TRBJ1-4,TGTGCCAGTAGTCTCTCCGGCCCCACAGAAAAACTGTTTTTT,CASSLSGPTEKLFF
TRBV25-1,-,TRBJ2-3,TGTGCCAGCAGCCCCCTCAGCGGCACAGATACGCAGTATTTT,CASSPLSGTDTQYF
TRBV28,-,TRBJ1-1,TGTGCCAGCAGTTTGATAGGAACCGTGAACACTGAAGCTTTCTTT,CASSLIGTVNTEAFF
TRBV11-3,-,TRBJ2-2,TGTGCCAGCAGTTGGGGGAGCACCGGGGAGCTGTTTTTT,CASSWGSTGELFF